The 25 T cell receptor beta chains listed next were all sequenced from one sample in a study of Tregs in tolerant kidney transplant recipients. Assay: immunoSEQ multiplex PCR; the TCRdb copy retains only in-frame clones and omits some. Its table lists roughly 34,000 clones. The specimen was CD8+ T cells from blood, collected before the transplant. The receptor source for this set is a human donor who received a combined kidney and bone marrow transplant.

As concerns this clone: The CDR3 end is not reached by the read, which stops 3 residues before it; the germline J gene fills it in. The chain carries TRBV7-6 and TRBJ2-7; D remains ambiguous. The CDR3 runs to 15 residues. CDR1 is SGHVS, CDR2 FNYEAQ, per germline. With 0 bases removed from V and 0 bases from J, the gap between germline ends came to 9 bases. The CDR3 spells CASSLAGSVSYEQYF. The part of the CDR3 DNA that was read is TGTGCCAGCAGCTTAGCAGGGTCGGTCTCCTACGAG. Together with reference TRBV7-6 and TRBJ2-7, the CDR3 gives the full variable domain: GAGVSQSPRYKVTKRGQDVALRCDPISGHVSLYWYRQALGQGPEFLTYFNYEAQQDKSGLPNDRFSAERPEGSISTLTIQRTEQRDSAMYRCASSLAGSVSYEQYFGPGTRLTVT.

Notes on this clone: From the germline J gene comes the end of the CDR3, since the read stops 3 residues before it. The chain links TRBV6-1 to TRBJ1-1; D is unresolved. The CDR3 extends over 14 amino acids. V was clipped by 3 bases and J by 0 bases, with 8 bases between them. CDR1 and CDR2 from the germline V gene are MNHNS and SASEGT. CDR3 loop: CASSERALNTEAFF. Partial CDR3 DNA: TGTGCCAGCAGTGAGCGGGCCCTGAACACTGAA.

A note on this clone: The read ends 3 residues shy of where the CDR3 ends; the end is completed using the germline J gene. This chain links TRBV19 with TRBJ2-7; 11 bases are shared with TRBD2. J gave up 3 bases and V 0 bases, and 4 bases lay outside the gene matches. The CDR3 contains 16 residues. The V gene's germline CDR1 is LNHDA and CDR2 SQIVND (reference sequence). Partial CDR3 DNA: TGTGCCAGTAGTATAGATGGCCTAGCGGGAGGCTACGAG. Translating gives CASSIDGLAGGYE. The whole CDR3 is CASSIDGLAGGYEQYF.

Comments on this clone: The read is 3 residues too short to cover the CDR3 end, so that end is filled in from the germline J gene. The chain is built from TRBV19 and TRBJ1-2, with D unresolved. The CDR3 contains 17 residues. The V and J ends lost 5 bases and 3 bases respectively, with 22 bases between them. Germline V lookup: CDR1 LNHDA, CDR2 SQIVND (reference sequence). Incomplete CDR3 DNA: TGTGCCAGTAGTCCAAATAGCGCCTTTGGTACTCACTATGGC. It yields the protein CASSPNSAFGTHYG. The full CDR3 reads CASSPNSAFGTHYGYTF.

A word on this clone: The read terminates 3 residues ahead of where the CDR3 ends, so the germline J gene completes it. The rearrangement uses TRBV13 and TRBJ2-7, with D possibly TRBD1 on 6 matching bases. The length of the CDR3 is 14 residues. The germline gives CDR1 PRHDT, CDR2 FYEKMQ (reference sequence). The V and J ends lost 5 bases and 2 bases respectively, with 13 bases between them. Incomplete CDR3 DNA: TGTGCCAGCAGCCCCCGACAGGATCCCTACGAG. It encodes CASSPRQDPYE. The whole CDR3 reads CASSPRQDPYEQYF.

On this clone: The read ends 3 residues early relative to the CDR3; the germline J gene fills the gap. J is TRBJ2-2 and V is TRBV7-9; 8 nucleotides agree with TRBD1. The length of the CDR3 is 15 residues. V gave up 4 bases and J gave up 4 bases; unmatched junction bases: 5. Germline assignment: CDR1 SEHNR and CDR2 FQNEAQ (reference sequence). The CDR3 spells CASSSGQGGTGELFF. The sequenced part of the CDR3 DNA is TGTGCCAGCAGCTCTGGACAGGGTGGCACCGGGGAG.

About this clone itself: The read falls 3 residues short of the CDR3 end, and the missing part is taken from the germline J gene. The genes are TRBV5-6 and TRBJ2-7; possibly TRBD1 for D (5 bases). CDR1 and CDR2 from the germline V gene are SGHDT and YYEEEE. CDR3 length equals 15 residues. V was pared by 0 bases and J by 0 bases, with 10 bases between. The chain's CDR3 is CASSLDLQASYEQYF. The CDR3 bases that were read are TGTGCCAGCAGCTTGGACTTACAGGCCTCCTACGAG.

As to this clone: The read stops 3 residues short of the end of the CDR3; the missing end is completed from the germline J gene. This chain uses TRBV7-6 with TRBJ2-7; 10 bases align to TRBD1. Germline CDR1 reads SGHVS; CDR2 reads FNYEAQ. This CDR3 is 14 amino acids long. Unmatched junction bases numbered 5, after V lost 5 bases and J lost 4 bases. The sequenced CDR3 bases are TGTGCCAGCAGCCGACAGGGGGCGGGATACGAG. Amino acid sequence: CASSRQGAGYE. The whole CDR3 is CASSRQGAGYEQYF.

As for this clone: Sequencing ends 3 residues short of the CDR3 end; the germline J gene provides the rest. The chain couples TRBV7-2 to TRBJ2-3; TRBD1 aligns across 8 bases. The junction had 2 bases not matched to a gene; V was cut back by 2 bases and J by 1 base. This CDR3 has 15 residues. Germline values: CDR1 SGHTA, CDR2 FQGNSA. The CDR3: CASSLSGQGTDTQYF. The DNA read from the CDR3 is TGTGCCAGCAGCTTATCGGGACAGGGCACAGATACG.

The chain's CDR3 is CASHNPGQGIEQFF. The DNA read from the CDR3 is TGTGCCAGCCACAACCCGGGACAGGGGATTGAG. The chain couples TRBV7-2 to TRBJ2-1, with 10 bases aligning to TRBD1. Read coverage stops 3 residues before the CDR3 terminus; the germline J gene supplies the remainder. Germline assignment: CDR1 SGHTA and CDR2 FQGNSA. This CDR3 contains 14 residues. J lost 9 bases, V lost 8 bases, and 10 bases had no gene match.

Remarks on this clone: The read stops 3 residues short of the end of the CDR3; the missing end is completed from the germline J gene. This chain connects TRBV19 to TRBJ1-4; 8 nucleotides agree with TRBD1. Germline CDR1 reads LNHDA; CDR2 reads SQIVND (reference sequence). V lost 6 bases, J lost 4 bases, and 7 bases stayed unmatched. There are 15 residues in the CDR3. The CDR3 bases that were read are TGTGCCAGTAGCCCCCTGACAGGGGTTAATGAAAAA. Protein: CASSPLTGVNEK. The whole CDR3 sequence is CASSPLTGVNEKLFF.

In the case of this clone: Read coverage stops 3 residues before the CDR3 terminus; the germline J gene supplies the remainder. V is TRBV7-6 and J is TRBJ1-1, with D maybe TRBD1 (5 bases). With 3 bases removed from V and 6 bases from J, the gap between germline ends came to 20 bases. CDR1 is SGHVS, CDR2 FNYEAQ, per germline. The CDR3 contains 16 residues. CDR3 loop: CASSLSLGTLGSEAFF. Incomplete CDR3 DNA: TGTGCCAGCAGCTTGAGTCTAGGGACTTTGGGCTCTGAA.

Remarks on this clone: The read terminates 3 residues ahead of where the CDR3 ends, so the germline J gene completes it. The V and J genes are TRBV5-6 and TRBJ2-2; 7 bases map to TRBD2. Germline values: CDR1 SGHDT, CDR2 YYEEEE. Trimming took 0 bases from V and 10 from J; bases not matched to a gene: 9. This CDR3 is 15 amino acids long. CDR3 loop: CASSLGGAAGMELFF. The sequenced CDR3 bases are TGTGCCAGCAGCTTGGGTGGGGCAGCGGGAATGGAG.

For this clone: The read ends 3 residues shy of where the CDR3 ends; the end is completed using the germline J gene. The rearrangement joins TRBV7-9 to TRBJ2-1; TRBD2 agrees at 8 bases. This CDR3 contains 13 residues. Germline CDR1 is SEHNR and CDR2 is FQNEAQ (reference sequence). Trimming cost V 4 bases and J 9 bases; bases outside gene matches: 5. This chain's CDR3 is CASSYLAGTEQFF. The part of the CDR3 DNA that was read is TGTGCCAGCAGCTACTTAGCGGGGACTGAG.

Remarks on this clone: The CDR3 end is not reached by the read, which stops 3 residues before it; the germline J gene fills it in. V and J are TRBV5-6 and TRBJ1-1, with D tentatively TRBD1 (5 bases). Trimming pared 1 base from V and 5 bases from J, leaving 9 bases between. Per germline, CDR1 SGHDT and CDR2 YYEEEE. This CDR3 region has 13 residues. The CDR3 reads CASSLPGSTEAFF. The covered CDR3 bases are TGTGCCAGCAGCTTGCCAGGGAGTACTGAA.

Points on this clone: The read ends 3 residues shy of where the CDR3 ends; the end is completed using the germline J gene. V and J are TRBV2 and TRBJ1-1; TRBD1 aligns across 8 bases. Germline CDR1 and CDR2: SNHLY and FYNNEI. CDR3 length: 12 amino acids. V shed 8 bases, J shed 1 base, and the junction held 0 bases outside the gene matches. The sequenced part of the CDR3 DNA is TGTGCCAGCGGACAGGGGAACACTGAA. Its translation: CASGQGNTE. The whole CDR3 sequence reads CASGQGNTEAFF. The full variable domain, rest sourced from reference TRBV2 and TRBJ1-1, is EPEVTQTPSHQVTQMGQEVILRCVPISNHLYFYWYRQILGQKVEFLVSFYNNEISEKSEIFDDQFSVERPDGSNFTLKIRSTKLEDSAMYFCASGQGNTEAFFGQGTRLTVV.

About this clone: The CDR3 is cut off 3 residues early in the read; its end comes from the germline J gene. The chain combines TRBV5-6 with TRBJ1-6, with D uncertain. CDR3 length: 14 residues. The germline V gene has CDR1 SGHDT and CDR2 YYEEEE. V shed 1 base and J shed 7 bases, with 9 bases lying between them. The sequenced part of the CDR3 DNA is TGTGCCAGCAGCTTGTCAGAGTGGAATTCACCC. Its protein product is CASSLSEWNSP. The whole CDR3 is CASSLSEWNSPLHF.

As concerns this clone: Read sequence stops 3 residues before the CDR3 end, and the germline J gene provides the missing end. The J gene is TRBJ1-2, the V gene TRBV19; possible D gene TRBD1, 6 bases. The length of the CDR3 is 16 residues. Germline V gives CDR1 LNHDA, CDR2 SQIVND (reference sequence). Trimming took 3 bases from V and 4 from J, leaving 18 bases between them. CDR3 DNA (partial): TGTGCCAGTAGTATTCTCCAGGACAGAGATACCTATGGC. Translating gives CASSILQDRDTYG. The complete CDR3 sequence is CASSILQDRDTYGYTF.

In regard to this clone: The read ends 3 residues early relative to the CDR3; the germline J gene fills the gap. The chain carries TRBV23-1 and TRBJ2-3, with 9 bases matching TRBD1. TRBV23-1 is an ORF for which the function is uncertain. This CDR3 region has 18 residues. V gave up 2 bases and J gave up 4 bases; unmatched junction bases: 13. Partial CDR3 DNA: TGCGCCAGCAGTCAAACCCCGGACAGGGGTAATAGGGCAGATACG. Protein product: CASSQTPDRGNRADT. The full CDR3 reads CASSQTPDRGNRADTQYF.

Concerning this clone: The CDR3 is cut off 3 residues early in the read; its end comes from the germline J gene. V gene TRBV2 combines with J gene TRBJ1-3; D is unclear. Per the germline V gene, CDR1 is SNHLY and CDR2 is FYNNEI. The CDR3 has 15 amino acids. Trimming cost V 3 bases and J 7 bases, with 16 bases left between them. CDR3 amino acids: CASSDVRASLNTIYF. Partial CDR3 DNA: TGTGCCAGCAGTGACGTTAGAGCTTCCCTTAACACC. The entire variable domain, with the rest obtained from reference TRBV2 and TRBJ1-3, is as follows: EPEVTQTPSHQVTQMGQEVILRCVPISNHLYFYWYRQILGQKVEFLVSFYNNEISEKSEIFDDQFSVERPDGSNFTLKIRSTKLEDSAMYFCASSDVRASLNTIYFGEGSWLTVV.

To note about this clone: Coverage ceases 3 residues before the CDR3 finishes, and the germline J gene fills in the end. V and J are TRBV7-9 and TRBJ2-7; no definite D call. Germline lookup yields CDR1 SEHNR and CDR2 FQNEAQ (reference sequence). V dropped 5 bases and J dropped 0 bases, with 2 bases sitting between them. CDR3 length: 11 residues. This CDR3 is CASSLSYEQYF. The part of the CDR3 DNA that was read is TGTGCCAGCAGCCTCTCCTACGAG. The full variable domain, with the rest looked up from reference TRBV7-9 and TRBJ2-7, is DTGVSQNPRHKITKRGQNVTFRCDPISEHNRLYWYRQTLGQGPEFLTYFQNEAQLEKSRLLSDRFSAERPKGSFSTLEIQRTEQGDSAMYLCASSLSYEQYFGPGTRLTVT.

As to this clone: The CDR3 is cut off 3 residues early in the read; its end comes from the germline J gene. J is TRBJ2-1 and V is TRBV27, with 7 bases matching TRBD2. The germline CDR1 and CDR2 sequences are MNHEY and SMNVEV (reference sequence). Losses at the gene ends were 6 bases for V and 4 bases for J; bases not matched to a gene: 12. The CDR3 consists of 16 residues. The CDR3 DNA, read in part, is TGTGCCAGCAGCTTTTTGGGCGGGGGATTATACAATGAG. This gives the protein CASSFLGGGLYNE. The entire CDR3 sequence reads CASSFLGGGLYNEQFF.

In the case of this clone: The CDR3 end lies 3 residues beyond the end of the read and is filled in from the germline J gene. The genes are TRBV11-2 and TRBJ2-2; TRBD2 matches at 12 bases. From germline, CDR1 is SGHAT and CDR2 FQNNGV. V shed 10 bases, J shed 5 bases, and the junction held 5 bases outside the gene matches. The CDR3 runs to 14 residues. CDR3 residues: CATPGTSGTGELFF. The CDR3 bases that were read are TGTGCCACTCCCGGGACTAGCGGGACCGGGGAG.

As concerns this clone: The sequenced fragment ends 3 residues before the CDR3 boundary, so the rest is inferred from the germline J gene. This chain uses TRBV19 with TRBJ1-2; TRBD1 aligns across 7 bases. The CDR3 runs to 15 residues. Germline V gene sequence: CDR1 LNHDA, CDR2 SQIVND (reference sequence). CDR3 protein: CASISEEGAAEGYTF. Partial CDR3 DNA: TGTGCCAGTATATCCGAGGAGGGGGCGGCGGAAGGC. The variable domain in full, completed from reference TRBV19 and TRBJ1-2, reads DGGITQSPKYLFRKEGQNVTLSCEQNLNHDAMYWYRQDPGQGLRLIYYSQIVNDFQKGDIAEGYSVSREKKESFPLTVTSAQKNPTAFYLCASISEEGAAEGYTFGSGTRLTVV.

Comment on this clone: The missing CDR3 end, 3 residues past where the read stops, is filled in from the germline J gene. This chain uses TRBV19 with TRBJ2-7; TRBD1 matches 7 bases. The CDR3 contains 16 residues. In germline, CDR1 is LNHDA, CDR2 SQIVND (reference sequence). Unmatched junction bases numbered 10, after V lost 2 bases and J lost 3 bases. The sequenced part of the CDR3 DNA is TGTGCCAGTAGTATATCCGGACGGGACAGTTTCTACGAG. Translated: CASSISGRDSFYE. The whole CDR3 region reads CASSISGRDSFYEQYF. The full variable domain, its missing parts supplied by reference TRBV19 and TRBJ2-7, is DGGITQSPKYLFRKEGQNVTLSCEQNLNHDAMYWYRQDPGQGLRLIYYSQIVNDFQKGDIAEGYSVSREKKESFPLTVTSAQKNPTAFYLCASSISGRDSFYEQYFGPGTRLTVT.